A selection of T cell receptor beta chains follows, all from one sample in a study of HIV-infected patients and healthy controls. TCRdb independently ran MiXCR on the 5' RACE reads; one entry per CDR3 protein. The table has under 20,000 distinct CDR3 sequences, around 10% seen once. Sequenced sample: blood. The receptor source for this set is an adult in good health. Each CDR3 is given with its conserved first and last residue. Fields, in order: J gene, V gene, clone size, D gene, CDR3 length, CDR3 protein, CDR3 DNA. D genes are given only for firm matches. Clone size, where shown, is once, few, many, or a class for clones that have expanded.

J: TRBJ2-1; V: TRBV5-1; size: many; D: -; length: 14; CDR3: CASSLSSSYNEQFF; DNA: TGCGCCAGCAGCTTGAGTAGCTCCTACAATGAGCAGTTCTTC
J: TRBJ2-1; V: TRBV6-2/TRBV6-3; size: many; D: TRBD2; length: 16; CDR3: CASSYSTSAVYNEQFF; DNA: TGTGCCAGCAGTTACTCGACTAGCGCTGTCTACAATGAGCAGTTCTTC
J: TRBJ1-1; V: TRBV27; size: -; D: -; length: 15; CDR3: CASSPSGGARTEAFF; DNA: TGTGCCAGCAGTCCCTCGGGTGGGGCGCGGACTGAAGCTTTCTTT
J: TRBJ2-1; V: TRBV12-3/TRBV12-4; size: many; D: TRBD2; length: 14; CDR3: CASRLLGTSNEQFF; DNA: TGTGCCAGCAGGCTGCTCGGGACTAGCAATGAGCAGTTCTTC
J: TRBJ2-5; V: TRBV4-1; size: medium-sized; D: TRBD2; length: 13; CDR3: CASSFSGSETQYF; DNA: TGCGCCAGCAGCTTTAGCGGGAGCGAGACCCAGTACTTC
J: TRBJ2-1; V: TRBV29-1; size: medium-sized; D: TRBD2; length: 14; CDR3: CSVSLAGVYNEQFF; DNA: TGCAGCGTCTCCCTAGCGGGGGTCTACAATGAGCAGTTCTTC
J: TRBJ2-7; V: TRBV11-2; size: many; D: TRBD1; length: 16; CDR3: CASSALRGQGTYEQYF; DNA: TGTGCCAGCAGCGCCCTCCGCGGACAGGGTACCTACGAGCAGTACTTC
J: TRBJ2-4; V: TRBV4-1; size: many; D: -; length: 14; CDR3: CASSQDASGNIQYF; DNA: TGCGCCAGCAGCCAAGATGCGTCTGGAAACATTCAGTACTTC
J: TRBJ2-5; V: TRBV7-2; size: -; D: TRBD2; length: 14; CDR3: CASSFTSGQETQYF; DNA: TGTGCCAGCAGCTTCACTAGCGGCCAAGAGACCCAGTACTTC
J: TRBJ1-4; V: TRBV28; size: medium-sized; D: -; length: 13; CDR3: CASIGGAGEKLFF; DNA: TGTGCCAGCATAGGGGGGGCTGGAGAAAAACTGTTTTTT
J: TRBJ1-1; V: TRBV14; size: -; D: -; length: 16; CDR3: CASSQEFRGGSTEAFF; DNA: TGTGCCAGCAGCCAAGAATTCCGCGGAGGGAGCACTGAAGCTTTCTTT